Listed below are T cell receptor beta chains from one sample, sequenced in a study of shared clonotypes between healthy human individuals. Only in-frame clones appear in the TCRdb table, and some are missing; sequencing was by immunoSEQ multiplex PCR. The profile shows about 1,900,000 clones, around 96% of them singletons. Sequenced sample: naive CD8+ T cells sorted from blood. Receptor source: a man in his late teens or twenties in good health. Both conserved end residues are part of each CDR3. D genes are given only for firm matches. The size field is filled for only some rows; it gives once, few, many or a size class.

d_call | j_call | clone_size | v_call | cdr3_aa | cdr3_nt
NA | TRBJ1-2 | NA | TRBV7-2 | CASSFTGNYGYTF | TGTGCCAGCAGTTTCACAGGGAACTATGGCTACACCTTC
TRBD1 | TRBJ1-2 | NA | TRBV9 | CASSSTRDSPNYGYTF | TGTGCCAGCAGCTCAACGCGGGACAGTCCTAACTATGGCTACACCTTC
NA | TRBJ1-3 | NA | TRBV29-1 | CSVTNSNSGNTIYF | TGCAGCGTTACGAACTCCAACTCTGGAAACACCATATATTTT
NA | TRBJ2-7 | NA | TRBV5-7 | CASSFPGRYEQYF | TGTGCCAGCAGCTTCCCAGGTCGCTACGAGCAGTACTTC
NA | TRBJ2-4 | NA | TRBV7-9 | CASSLVVGGPENIQYF | TGTGCCAGCAGCTTAGTGGTTGGGGGACCAGAAAACATTCAGTACTTC
NA | TRBJ2-5 | NA | TRBV7-9 | CASSLQDGYQETQYF | TGTGCCAGCAGCTTACAGGATGGGTACCAAGAGACCCAGTACTTC
TRBD1 | TRBJ1-2 | NA | TRBV5-1 | CASSASVQGDYGYTF | TGCGCCAGCAGCGCTTCCGTTCAGGGGGACTATGGCTACACCTTC
TRBD2 | TRBJ2-3 | NA | TRBV27 | CASSILAGTDTQYF | TGTGCCAGCAGCATACTAGCGGGGACAGATACGCAGTATTTT
TRBD2 | TRBJ2-7 | NA | TRBV25-1 | CASSELREGVGEQYF | TGTGCCAGCAGTGAACTTCGGGAGGGAGTGGGGGAGCAGTACTTC
TRBD1 | TRBJ1-2 | NA | TRBV28 | CASAGTDVNYGYTF | TGTGCCAGCGCCGGGACAGATGTCAACTATGGCTACACCTTC
TRBD2 | TRBJ2-7 | NA | TRBV10-3 | CAISDMGGFSSYEQYF | TGTGCCATCAGTGACATGGGGGGGTTTAGCTCCTACGAGCAGTACTTC
NA | TRBJ2-7 | NA | TRBV9 | CASSPGLNYEQYF | TGTGCCAGCAGCCCCGGCCTTAACTACGAGCAGTACTTC
NA | TRBJ1-2 | NA | TRBV10-3 | CAIADRTYGYTF | TGTGCCATCGCGGACAGAACGTATGGCTACACCTTC
NA | TRBJ2-4 | NA | TRBV27 | CASSLSKGVAKNIQYF | TGTGCCAGCAGTTTATCTAAAGGTGTAGCCAAAAACATTCAGTACTTC
NA | TRBJ2-5 | NA | TRBV28 | CASSLSVGVGYQETQYF | TGTGCCAGCAGTTTGTCGGTCGGAGTGGGGTACCAAGAGACCCAGTACTTC
NA | TRBJ1-2 | few | TRBV28 | CASSLPNYGYTF | TGTGCCAGCAGTTTGCCTAACTATGGCTACACCTTC
NA | TRBJ2-7 | NA | TRBV5-1 | CASSLFPDSNGYEQYF | TGCGCCAGCAGCTTGTTCCCCGACTCGAACGGGTACGAGCAGTACTTC
NA | TRBJ1-3 | NA | TRBV7-9 | CASRLSDGLYF | TGTGCCAGCAGATTATCGGACGGTCTATATTTT
NA | TRBJ1-2 | NA | TRBV4-3 | CASSQGFQGRYGYTF | TGCGCCAGCAGCCAAGGGTTCCAGGGGCGTTATGGCTACACCTTC
NA | TRBJ2-5 | NA | TRBV12-5 | CASAVGGETQYF | TGTGCTAGTGCCGTGGGGGGAGAGACCCAGTACTTC
NA | TRBJ1-1 | NA | TRBV9 | CASSVDLNTEAFF | TGTGCCAGCAGCGTAGATTTGAACACTGAAGCTTTCTTT
NA | TRBJ2-7 | NA | TRBV4-1 | CASSQVPGNSYEQYF | TGCGCCAGCAGCCAAGTTCCGGGAAACTCCTACGAGCAGTACTTC
NA | TRBJ2-7 | NA | TRBV28 | CASSFSGDDEQYF | TGTGCCAGCAGTTTCTCAGGGGATGACGAGCAGTACTTC
TRBD1 | TRBJ2-2 | NA | TRBV28 | CASSLGQGPRSGTGELFF | TGTGCCAGCAGTTTAGGACAGGGGCCTCGTAGTGGGACCGGGGAGCTGTTTTTT
TRBD2 | TRBJ2-5 | NA | TRBV4-1 | CASSLRLAKQETQYF | TGCGCCAGCAGCCTAAGACTAGCGAAACAAGAGACCCAGTACTTC
TRBD2 | TRBJ2-7 | NA | TRBV13 | CASSPYGTSGAYEQYF | TGTGCCAGCAGCCCGTACGGGACTAGCGGGGCCTACGAGCAGTACTTC
NA | TRBJ1-1 | NA | TRBV4-1 | CASSLTGLWNTEAFF | TGCGCCAGCAGCCTAACGGGGCTTTGGAACACTGAAGCTTTCTTT
NA | TRBJ1-6 | NA | TRBV28 | CASSFISLSPLHF | TGTGCCAGCAGTTTTATATCCCTTTCACCCCTCCACTTT
NA | TRBJ2-7 | NA | TRBV9 | CASSVGRDWNYEQYF | TGTGCCAGCAGCGTAGGGAGGGACTGGAACTACGAGCAGTACTTC
NA | TRBJ1-2 | NA | TRBV7-2 | CASSLVPANYGYTF | TGTGCCAGCAGCTTAGTACCAGCTAACTATGGCTACACCTTC
NA | TRBJ2-1 | NA | TRBV5-4 | CASSPENPNEQFF | TGTGCCAGCAGCCCAGAAAACCCGAATGAGCAGTTCTTC
TRBD1 | TRBJ2-7 | NA | TRBV5-6 | CASSPLGQGVHEQYF | TGTGCCAGCAGTCCGCTGGGCCAGGGGGTCCACGAGCAGTACTTC
NA | TRBJ2-7 | NA | TRBV4-1 | CASSHEWGSDYEQYF | TGCGCCAGCAGCCACGAATGGGGCAGCGACTACGAGCAGTACTTC
NA | TRBJ1-6 | few | TRBV6-1 | CASSELGSSYNSPLHF | TGTGCCAGCAGTGAACTCGGCAGCTCCTATAATTCACCCCTCCACTTT
NA | TRBJ2-7 | NA | TRBV5-4 | CASKLQGSYEQYF | TGTGCCAGTAAACTACAGGGCTCCTACGAGCAGTACTTC
NA | TRBJ2-3 | NA | TRBV19 | CATLEDTDTQYF | TGTGCCACTCTAGAAGACACAGATACGCAGTATTTT